Following are 27 T cell receptor beta chains from one sample sequenced in a study of Ad26.COV2.S vaccination and SARS-CoV-2 variants. Clones were read by immunoSEQ multiplex PCR, and TCRdb kept only the in-frame ones, dropping some. The data show under 600,000 clones, about 88% seen once. The sample's treatment: about 20 received Ad26.COV2.S at low or high dose, single or two shots; 5 received placebo; per-sample allocation not given. Sampling took place 63 days after the first vaccine or placebo injection. This specimen consisted of peripheral blood, obtained in a trial of Ad26.COV2.S vaccine versus placebo. The receptors shown here come from a person aged 18-60 years who received the Ad26.COV2.S COVID-19 vaccine or a placebo.

J is TRBJ2-1 and V is TRBV19, with 10 bases aligning to TRBD2. CDR1 is LNHDA, CDR2 SQIVND, per germline (reference sequence). The CDR3 covers 17 residues. V gave up 1 base and J gave up 4 bases; unmatched junction bases: 7. The CDR3 DNA reads TGTGCCAGTAGTATAGGGGTTGGGACTAGCGCATACAATGAGCAGTTCTTC. This codes for CASSIGVGTSAYNEQFF. Complete variable domain (other parts from reference TRBV19 and TRBJ2-1): DGGITQSPKYLFRKEGQNVTLSCEQNLNHDAMYWYRQDPGQGLRLIYYSQIVNDFQKGDIAEGYSVSREKKESFPLTVTSAQKNPTAFYLCASSIGVGTSAYNEQFFGPGTRLTVL.

The J gene is TRBJ1-6, the V gene TRBV19, with D maybe TRBD1 (5 bases). V was trimmed by 2 bases and J by 6 bases, leaving 11 bases between them. This CDR3 is 15 amino acids long. CDR1 LNHDA and CDR2 SQIVND come from the germline V gene (reference sequence). CDR3 sequence (DNA): TGTGCCAGTAGTATACAAGGGGTGGGTAATTCACCCCTCCACTTT. Its translation: CASSIQGVGNSPLHF.

The gene calls are TRBV12-3 or TRBV12-4 and TRBJ2-1, with D perhaps matching TRBD2 (7 bases). This CDR3 has 13 residues. V was trimmed by 6 bases and J by 6 bases, leaving 12 bases between them. The CDR3 nucleotides are TGTGCCAGCAGGGGGGGGCAAGTCAATGAGCAGTTCTTC. This encodes CASRGGQVNEQFF.

The chain recombines TRBV19 with TRBJ2-1; D gene uncertain. The V end was cut by 3 bases, the J end by 2 bases, with 11 bases between. Germline V CDR1 and CDR2: LNHDA, SQIVND (reference sequence). The CDR3 totals 15 residues. CDR3 in DNA: TGTGCCAGTAGTATGTGGCTTCCGACCTACAATGAGCAGTTCTTC. Its protein is CASSMWLPTYNEQFF.

The rearrangement uses TRBV6-5 and TRBJ1-1; 7 bases align to TRBD1. J lost 4 bases, V lost 5 bases, and 4 bases had no gene match. The germline CDR1 and CDR2 sequences are MNHEY and SVGAGI. This CDR3 is 13 amino acids long. The CDR3 DNA is TGTGCCAGCAGTCTGACAGGGACCACTGAAGCTTTCTTT. Translated, it gives CASSLTGTTEAFF.

The chain is built from TRBV28 and TRBJ2-7; D is unclear. Germline V CDR1 and CDR2: MDHEN, SYDVKM. V was clipped by 6 bases and J by 1 base, with 19 bases between them. This CDR3 has 16 residues. The CDR3 DNA reads as TGTGCCAGCAGATTAACCCGTTCTAGATCTTCCTACGAGCAGTACTTC. Encoded protein: CASRLTRSRSSYEQYF.

This rearrangement joins TRBV3-1 (or the pseudogene TRBV3-2) to TRBJ1-1; D not resolved. The germline V gene encodes CDR1 LGHDT and CDR2 YNNKEL (reference sequence). V was shortened by 5 bases and J by 5 bases, with 12 bases between the two germline ends. The CDR3 runs 13 residues. CDR3: CASSYFAGTEAFF. CDR3 sequence (DNA): TGTGCCAGCAGCTACTTTGCTGGGACTGAAGCTTTCTTT.

The V call is TRBV28, the J call TRBJ2-3; possible D gene TRBD1, 6 bases. The CDR3 loop spans 13 amino acids. The V gene's germline CDR1 is MDHEN and CDR2 SYDVKM. V was pared by 8 bases and J by 2 bases, with 11 bases between. CDR3 sequence: CASAGADTDTQYF. As DNA, the CDR3 is TGTGCCAGCGCAGGGGCAGACACAGATACGCAGTATTTT.

The gene calls are TRBV19 and TRBJ1-6, with 10 bases matching TRBD1. J was trimmed by 7 bases and V by 5 bases; bases with no gene match: 5. The V gene's germline CDR1 is LNHDA and CDR2 SQIVND (reference sequence). This CDR3 comprises 15 residues. The CDR3 spells CASSPRQGANSPLHF. The CDR3 nucleotides read TGTGCCAGTAGTCCCCGACAGGGGGCGAATTCACCCCTCCACTTT.

The V call is TRBV19, the J call TRBJ1-5, with unresolved D. This CDR3 is built from 14 residues. Germline V gene lookup returns CDR1 LNHDA and CDR2 SQIVND (reference sequence). The V end was cut by 3 bases, the J end by 2 bases, with 8 bases between. This CDR3 reads CASSINQGNQPQHF. The CDR3 DNA follows: TGTGCCAGTAGTATCAACCAGGGCAATCAGCCCCAGCATTTT.

The rearrangement links TRBV28 to TRBJ2-7; D is possibly TRBD2 (6 bases). V was trimmed by 8 bases and J by 4 bases, leaving 21 bases between them. The CDR3 extends over 15 amino acids. Germline CDR1 MDHEN, CDR2 SYDVKM. The CDR3 nucleotides read TGTGCCAGCGGCTCCCCTCTAGCGCCGGGATACGAGCAGTACTTC. Encoded protein: CASGSPLAPGYEQYF.

In DNA, the CDR3 is TGTGCCAGCAGTTTGTCATCTTCGGGTTTAGCCAAAAACATTCAGTACTTC. Protein: CASSLSSSGLAKNIQYF. This chain joins TRBV27 and TRBJ2-4, with D unresolved. CDR1 is MNHEY, CDR2 SMNVEV, per germline (reference sequence). Trimming took 3 bases from V and 0 from J, leaving 15 bases between them. The CDR3 loop spans 17 amino acids.

The J gene is TRBJ1-1, the V gene TRBV6-6; the D is unclear. This CDR3 has 15 amino acids. V was shortened by 2 bases and J by 1 base, with 11 bases between the two germline ends. Germline assignment: CDR1 MNHNY and CDR2 SVGAGI (reference sequence). CDR3: CASSYKAGWNTEAFF. CDR3 bases: TGTGCCAGCAGTTACAAGGCAGGATGGAACACTGAAGCTTTCTTT.

The gene calls are TRBV19 and TRBJ1-6; tentative D call: TRBD1 (6 bases). The V gene lost 3 bases and the J gene lost 5 bases, with 8 bases spanning the gap. This CDR3 contains 14 residues. Germline values: CDR1 LNHDA, CDR2 SQIVND (reference sequence). CDR3 sequence reads: CASSIRDNNSPLHF. CDR3 DNA: TGTGCCAGTAGTATCCGGGACAATAATTCACCCCTCCACTTT.

The rearrangement links TRBV11-2 to TRBJ1-3; possible D gene TRBD1, 6 bases. V lost 0 bases, J lost 4 bases, and 13 bases lay in between. The CDR3 consists of 16 residues. Per germline, CDR1 SGHAT and CDR2 FQNNGV. The CDR3 sequence is CASSLEPGHLGNTIYF. The CDR3 coding sequence is TGTGCCAGCAGCTTAGAGCCGGGACACCTCGGAAACACCATATATTTT.

The sample holds one count of this clone. This sequence joins TRBV11-3 and TRBJ1-2, with a tentative D call TRBD1 (5 bases). The V gene lost 0 bases and the J gene lost 4 bases, with 9 bases spanning the gap. The CDR3 is 14 amino acids. Germline CDR1 and CDR2: SGHNT and YENEEA. The CDR3 DNA follows: TGTGCCAGCAGCTTAGAGGACATACGCTATGGCTACACCTTC. Its protein is CASSLEDIRYGYTF.

This sequence joins TRBV11-2 and TRBJ1-3; TRBD1 agrees at 7 bases. Germline CDR1 SGHAT, CDR2 FQNNGV. J gave up 0 bases and V 5 bases, and 4 bases lay outside the gene matches. This CDR3 comprises 15 residues. The CDR3 DNA reads TGTGCCAGCAGCGCTAGACAGGGCTCTGGAAACACCATATATTTT. Its translation: CASSARQGSGNTIYF.

This chain joins TRBV20-1 and TRBJ2-3; tentatively, D is TRBD2 (5 bases). The CDR3 extends over 15 amino acids. Germline V CDR1 and CDR2: DFQATT, SNEGSKA (reference sequence). The V end was cut by 3 bases, the J end by 0 bases, with 13 bases between. CDR3 coding DNA: TGCAGTGCTAGTATTCAGCGGACTAGCACAGATACGCAGTATTTT. This sequence encodes CSASIQRTSTDTQYF.

V is TRBV5-4 and J is TRBJ2-2, with D perhaps TRBD1 (5 bases). Germline V gene lookup returns CDR1 SGHNT and CDR2 YYREEE (reference sequence). The CDR3 loop spans 14 amino acids. V was clipped by 4 bases and J by 1 base, with 8 bases between them. CDR3 amino acids: CASSVDKNTGELFF. The CDR3 DNA sequence: TGTGCCAGCAGCGTGGACAAGAACACCGGGGAGCTGTTTTTT.

The rearrangement joins TRBV7-3 to TRBJ2-3; the D gene is possibly TRBD1 (6 bases). V was cut by 5 bases and J by 3 bases, with 12 bases left in between. CDR1 and CDR2 (germline): SGHTA, FQGTGA. This CDR3 region has 14 residues. The CDR3 coding sequence is TGTGCCAGCAGCCTGGACAGTTGGACAGATACGCAGTATTTT. It encodes CASSLDSWTDTQYF.

This CDR3 reads CASSFSSSGGYHEQFF. CDR3 nucleotides: TGTGCCAGCAGCTTCTCTTCGAGCGGGGGGTACCATGAGCAGTTCTTC. V is TRBV7-9 and J is TRBJ2-1, with 9 bases that match TRBD2. After removal of 3 bases from V and 8 bases from J, the junction contained 11 bases not matched to a gene. Germline V gene sequence: CDR1 SEHNR, CDR2 FQNEAQ (reference sequence). CDR3 length equals 16 residues.

The V call is TRBV27, the J call TRBJ1-1; no definite D call. Germline lookup yields CDR1 MNHEY and CDR2 SMNVEV (reference sequence). V was clipped by 5 bases and J by 4 bases, with 8 bases between them. CDR3 length: 12 residues. The CDR3 loop reads CASSREGTEAFF. For the CDR3, the DNA is TGTGCCAGCAGTAGGGAGGGCACTGAAGCTTTCTTT.

The gene calls are TRBV10-3 and TRBJ2-3; D ambiguous. CDR1 and CDR2 from the germline V gene are ENHRY and SYGVKD. V gave up 0 bases and J gave up 6 bases, with 10 bases separating them. The CDR3 totals 14 residues. The CDR3 protein is CAISESGTQDTQYF. In DNA form, the CDR3 reads TGTGCCATCAGTGAGTCGGGTACCCAGGATACGCAGTATTTT.

As to this clone: The sample contains more than one DNA sequence encoding this CDR3. The chain has TRBV19 and TRBJ1-5; 8 nucleotides match TRBD1. The trim removed 3 bases at V and 7 bases at J, leaving 5 bases unmatched. Germline V CDR1 and CDR2: LNHDA, SQIVND (reference sequence). The CDR3 spans 14 residues. CDR3 sequence (DNA): TGTGCCAGTAGTATTCCAGGGGGCCAACAGCCCCAGCATTTT. It codes for CASSIPGGQQPQHF.

CDR3 nucleotides: TGTGCCAGCAATCCGGGACTAGGGGGAGCTCACAATGAGCAGTTCTTC. This codes for CASNPGLGGAHNEQFF. This chain links TRBV28 with TRBJ2-1; 8 nucleotides line up with TRBD2. The V segment lost 7 bases and the J segment 5 bases; nucleotides outside the gene matches: 13. This CDR3 contains 16 residues. CDR1 is MDHEN, CDR2 SYDVKM, per germline.

The chain carries TRBV28 and TRBJ1-2; TRBD1 matches 7 bases. The CDR3 is 17 residues long. V was clipped by 7 bases and J by 8 bases; unmatched bases: 22. CDR1 and CDR2 from the germline V gene are MDHEN and SYDVKM. CDR3 sequence reads: CASTSNYGSGQPRGYTF. In DNA form, the CDR3 reads TGTGCCAGCACCAGTAATTACGGGTCGGGACAGCCTCGGGGCTACACCTTC.

This chain joins TRBV18 and TRBJ1-2, with 7 nucleotides matching TRBD1. The CDR3 is made up of 15 amino acids. V was clipped by 0 bases and J by 7 bases; unmatched bases: 8. Germline V gene sequence: CDR1 KGHSH, CDR2 LQKENI. The CDR3 is CASSPPPRGGSGYTF. The CDR3 nucleotides read TGTGCCAGCTCACCACCGCCCAGGGGGGGATCTGGCTACACCTTC.